Below are 30 T cell receptor beta chains sequenced from a single sample in a study of beta chain features in type 1 diabetes. As every portion of the isolated RNA was reverse transcribed, the sequencing read expressed TCRB transcripts. Only in-frame clones appear in the TCRdb table, and some are missing; sequencing was by immunoSEQ multiplex PCR. The sample includes about 930,000 clones, 17% of them seen just once. Sequenced material: naive CD4+ T cells from blood. The receptor set was obtained from a woman younger than 30 in good health.

This clone turned up a few times. The J gene is TRBJ1-1, the V gene TRBV4-1, with D possibly matching TRBD1 (6 bases). CDR3 length equals 15 residues. V was clipped by 4 bases and J by 6 bases, with 18 bases between them. Germline V CDR1 and CDR2: MGHRA, YSYEKL. This CDR3 is CASSPQGRRGSEAFF. CDR3 coding DNA: TGCGCCAGCAGCCCCCAGGGGCGGAGGGGGTCTGAAGCTTTCTTT.

This clone was detected a few times. V and J are TRBV28 and TRBJ1-4; TRBD1 matches 8 bases. This CDR3 comprises 15 residues. Germline V gene data show CDR1 as MDHEN and CDR2 as SYDVKM. With 3 bases clipped from V and 5 bases from J, the junction kept 5 bases outside the gene matches. This chain's CDR3 is CASSFGDRWNEKLFF. Written as DNA, the CDR3 is TGTGCCAGCAGTTTCGGGGACAGGTGGAATGAAAAACTGTTTTTT.

There are a few counts of this clone. The chain carries TRBV18 and TRBJ2-7, with 16 bases identical to TRBD2. The CDR3 has 16 amino acids. Germline trimming cut 4 bases from V and 2 bases from J; bases unmatched to any gene: 2. Germline CDR1 reads KGHSH; CDR2 reads LQKENI. The CDR3 sequence is CASSRGTSGRAYEQYF. The CDR3 DNA reads TGTGCCAGCTCACGCGGGACTAGCGGGAGGGCCTACGAGCAGTACTTC.

This clone was seen only a few times. This chain links TRBV15 with TRBJ1-4; D is possibly TRBD1 (6 bases). The CDR3 consists of 13 residues. CDR1 and CDR2 (germline): LNHNV, YYDKDF (reference sequence). V shed 8 bases and J shed 7 bases, with 14 bases lying between them. The CDR3 DNA reads TGTGCCACCTCTGCTCGGACAGTTGAAAAACTGTTTTTT. Translation gives CATSARTVEKLFF.

The V gene is TRBV7-9, the J gene TRBJ1-1, with D unclear. This CDR3 comprises 13 residues. V lost 3 bases to trimming and J lost 0 bases, with 5 bases between them. Germline V gene lookup returns CDR1 SEHNR and CDR2 FQNEAQ (reference sequence). CDR3 protein: CASSFSMNTEAFF. Here the CDR3 DNA reads TGTGCCAGCAGCTTTTCCATGAACACTGAAGCTTTCTTT.

A few counts support this clone. V is TRBV20-1 and J is TRBJ2-7; D call uncertain. The V gene's germline CDR1 is DFQATT and CDR2 SNEGSKA (reference sequence). Trimming removed 8 bases at V and 6 bases at J, with 14 bases between. The CDR3 is made up of 11 amino acids. The CDR3 nucleotides read TGCAGTCCGGCCGGCCCCCGCGAGCAGTACTTC. Its protein is CSPAGPREQYF.

The chain employs TRBV28 and TRBJ2-3; the match to TRBD2 covers 11 bases. The ends lost 5 bases at V and 2 bases at J; junction bases unmatched: 9. The CDR3 totals 17 residues. Germline V lookup: CDR1 MDHEN, CDR2 SYDVKM. Written as DNA, the CDR3 is TGTGCCAGCAGTGTGCTGGGACTAGCGGAAAACACAGATACGCAGTATTTT. Protein product: CASSVLGLAENTDTQYF.

A few counts support this clone. V is TRBV5-1 and J is TRBJ1-1; a possible D gene is TRBD1 (6 bases). Germline CDR1 and CDR2: SGHRS and YFSETQ. V was pared by 7 bases and J by 5 bases, with 18 bases between. The CDR3 extends over 14 amino acids. CDR3 sequence reads: CASRVERQGTEAFF. CDR3 sequence (DNA): TGCGCCAGCCGAGTCGAGAGGCAGGGGACTGAAGCTTTCTTT.

The genes are TRBV11-3 and TRBJ2-7, with 7 bases matching TRBD1. The CDR3 is made up of 13 amino acids. Germline V gene lookup returns CDR1 SGHNT and CDR2 YENEEA. Trimming removed 5 bases from V and 6 bases from J; junction bases left unmatched: 7. The CDR3 nucleotides are TGTGCCAGCAGCCTTAGACAGGGCGCCGAGCAGTACTTC. Its translation is CASSLRQGAEQYF.

This clone came up a few times. The chain combines TRBV4-3 with TRBJ1-2, with 9 bases that match TRBD1. The CDR3 has 18 amino acids. J gave up 2 bases and V 4 bases, and 14 bases lay outside the gene matches. Germline CDR1 is LGHNA and CDR2 is YSLEER. CDR3 in amino acids: CASSRSVDRGYPNYGYTF. The CDR3 DNA reads as TGCGCCAGCAGCCGATCCGTGGACAGGGGATACCCCAACTATGGCTACACCTTC.

The chain couples TRBV5-1 to TRBJ1-2; 7 bases are shared with TRBD1. The CDR3 has 15 residues. After removal of 0 bases from V and 4 bases from J, the junction contained 6 bases not matched to a gene. The germline V gene encodes CDR1 SGHRS and CDR2 YFSETQ. The CDR3: CASSLGSGTVYGYTF. CDR3 sequence (DNA): TGCGCCAGCAGCTTGGGATCCGGGACAGTCTATGGCTACACCTTC.

The chain links TRBV6-7 to TRBJ2-1, with 8 bases matching TRBD1. TRBV6-7 is an ORF, and what it does is uncertain. This CDR3 is built from 16 residues. V was pared by 4 bases and J by 8 bases, with 13 bases of the junction left unmatched. CDR3 coding DNA: TGTGCCAGCAGTTGCACGACCGGGACAGGCGGGGATGAGCAGTTCTTC. Its translation is CASSCTTGTGGDEQFF.

This chain uses TRBV9 with TRBJ2-7; 11 positions match TRBD1. This CDR3 comprises 15 residues. Per the germline V gene, CDR1 is SGDLS and CDR2 is YYNGEE. With V trimmed by 2 bases and J by 3 bases, 4 bases remained unmatched. For the CDR3, the DNA is TGTGCCAGCAGCGTGGGACAGGGGGGAATCTACGAGCAGTACTTC. It yields the protein CASSVGQGGIYEQYF.

The chain recombines TRBV5-1 with TRBJ2-3; D not resolved. The CDR3 is 14 residues long. V was cut by 4 bases and J by 1 base, with 10 bases left in between. The germline V gene has CDR1 SGHRS and CDR2 YFSETQ. CDR3 nucleotide sequence: TGCGCCAGCAGCCTGCCTCTGGGCACAGATACGCAGTATTTT. It encodes CASSLPLGTDTQYF.

This chain uses TRBV2 with TRBJ2-2; unclear D gene. Looked up from germline, CDR1 is SNHLY and CDR2 is FYNNEI. With 7 bases removed from V and 3 bases from J, the gap between germline ends came to 6 bases. This CDR3 is 12 amino acids long. Here the CDR3 DNA reads TGTGCCAGCAAGGTTGACACCGGGGAGCTGTTTTTT. It codes for CASKVDTGELFF.

This clone was recorded a few times. V gene TRBV15 combines with J gene TRBJ2-5, with D maybe TRBD1 (6 bases). Trimming removed 5 bases from V and 4 bases from J, with 17 bases in between. The CDR3 is made up of 15 amino acids. Germline V gene data show CDR1 as LNHNV and CDR2 as YYDKDF (reference sequence). The CDR3 DNA follows: TGTGCCACCAGCTTCCAACACAGGGTCAGAGAGACCCAGTACTTC. It codes for CATSFQHRVRETQYF. Full variable domain (rest looked up from reference TRBV15 and TRBJ2-5): DAMVIQNPRYQVTQFGKPVTLSCSQTLNHNVMYWYQQKSSQAPKLLFHYYDKDFNNEADTPDNFQSRRPNTSFCFLDIRSPGLGDTAMYLCATSFQHRVRETQYFGPGTRLLVL.

This clone was picked up a small number of times. V and J are TRBV5-6 and TRBJ2-3; 9 bases are shared with TRBD2. The CDR3 loop spans 16 amino acids. In germline, CDR1 is SGHDT, CDR2 YYEEEE. With 4 bases clipped from V and 6 bases from J, the junction kept 12 bases outside the gene matches. The CDR3 DNA is TGTGCCAGCAGCACAACATTGGGGACTAGCATGGATACGCAGTATTTT. Translated, it gives CASSTTLGTSMDTQYF.

The rearrangement links TRBV5-6 to TRBJ1-2, with unresolved D. Trimming removed 5 bases from V and 3 bases from J, with 11 bases in between. Germline V CDR1 and CDR2: SGHDT, YYEEEE. This CDR3 spans 13 amino acids. CDR3 sequence reads: CASRRFRDYGYTF. The CDR3 bases are TGTGCCAGCAGGAGATTTCGTGACTATGGCTACACCTTC.

This clone occurred a few times. This sequence joins TRBV7-2 and TRBJ2-7; TRBD2 might be the D (5 bases). The germline gives CDR1 SGHTA, CDR2 FQGNSA. Trimming took 5 bases from V and 0 from J, leaving 11 bases between them. The CDR3 has 14 amino acids. The CDR3, as DNA: TGTGCCAGCAGCGTTAGCGCGCCCTCCTACGAGCAGTACTTC. Translation gives CASSVSAPSYEQYF. Full variable domain (rest looked up from reference TRBV7-2 and TRBJ2-7): GAGVSQSPSNKVTEKGKDVELRCDPISGHTALYWYRQSLGQGLEFLIYFQGNSAPDKSGLPSDRFSAERTGGSVSTLTIQRTQQEDSAVYLCASSVSAPSYEQYFGPGTRLTVT.

This clone was seen a single time. V gene TRBV6-1 combines with J gene TRBJ2-1; D not certain. The CDR3 covers 15 residues. V lost 5 bases and J 4 bases, leaving 15 bases between the germline ends. Germline V gene lookup returns CDR1 MNHNS and CDR2 SASEGT. CDR3 coding DNA: TGTGCCAGCAGTTTCCAGGACCCAAGATACAATGAGCAGTTCTTC. This sequence encodes CASSFQDPRYNEQFF.

The table lists this clone with a few counts. V is TRBV6-5 and J is TRBJ2-1, with D perhaps given as TRBD1 or TRBD2 (5 bases each). The germline V gene has CDR1 MNHEY and CDR2 SVGAGI. This CDR3 is built from 13 residues. Trimming pared 8 bases from V and 8 bases from J, leaving 16 bases between. In DNA, the CDR3 is TGTGCCAGCTGTCACACCGGGGCAGATGAGCAGTTCTTC. Translating gives CASCHTGADEQFF.

This clone showed up just a few times. The rearrangement uses TRBV5-6 and TRBJ2-7, with 7 positions matching TRBD1. Germline lookup yields CDR1 SGHDT and CDR2 YYEEEE. V lost 3 bases, J lost 1 base, and 1 base stayed unmatched. The CDR3 spans 13 residues. The CDR3 DNA is TGTGCCAGCAGCTGGGGACAGTCCTACGAGCAGTACTTC. This encodes CASSWGQSYEQYF. Looking up the rest from reference TRBV5-6 and TRBJ2-7 gives the full variable domain: DAGVTQSPTHLIKTRGQQVTLRCSPKSGHDTVSWYQQALGQGPQFIFQYYEEEERQRGNFPDRFSGHQFPNYSSELNVNALLLGDSALYLCASSWGQSYEQYFGPGTRLTVT.

In its sample, this clone was seen a few times. The CDR3: CATSKGLDYGYTF. The CDR3 DNA reads as TGTGCCACCAGCAAGGGGTTAGACTATGGCTACACCTTC. This chain links TRBV15 with TRBJ1-2, with a possible D match to TRBD1 (5 bases). CDR1 and CDR2 (germline): LNHNV, YYDKDF (reference sequence). The CDR3 contains 13 residues. V shed 4 bases and J shed 3 bases, with 9 bases lying between them.

This clone was detected only a few times. At one boundary the junction diverges from the germline segment, which might be a read error. Other DNA sequences from this sample encode an identical CDR3 as well. The chain uses TRBV7-9 and TRBJ2-5; 7 nucleotides agree with TRBD2. Germline V gene sequence: CDR1 SEHNR, CDR2 FQNEAQ (reference sequence). The CDR3 sequence is 12 residues long. In DNA form, the CDR3 reads TGTGCCAGCAGTTTAGCGGGAGAGACCCAGTACTTC. This translates into CASSLAGETQYF. Drawing the rest from reference TRBV7-9 and TRBJ2-5, the complete variable domain is DTGVSQNPRHKITKRGQNVTFRCDPISEHNRLYWYRQTLGQGPEFLTYFQNEAQLEKSRLLSDRFSAERPKGSFSTLEIQRTEQGDSAMYLCASSLAGETQYFGPGTRLLVL.

The rearrangement uses TRBV19 and TRBJ1-2; 9 nucleotides align to TRBD1. After removal of 5 bases from V and 4 bases from J, the junction contained 2 bases not matched to a gene. CDR3 length equals 13 residues. CDR1 and CDR2 (germline): LNHDA, SQIVND (reference sequence). In DNA, the CDR3 is TGTGCCAGTAGTGTGACAGGGGGCTATGGCTACACCTTC. It yields the protein CASSVTGGYGYTF.

The chain combines TRBV6-5 with TRBJ2-7; the D gene is possibly TRBD2 (5 bases). Germline values: CDR1 MNHEY, CDR2 SVGAGI. CDR3 size: 14 residues. V shed 2 bases and J shed 7 bases, with 15 bases lying between them. The CDR3 nucleotides read TGTGCCAGCAGTTACACCAGCAGGACGGGAGAGCAGTACTTC. Its protein is CASSYTSRTGEQYF.

In its sample, this clone was seen a few times. The J gene is TRBJ2-5, the V gene TRBV28, with 8 bases identical to TRBD2. Trimming at V came to 6 bases and at J to 1 base, leaving 4 bases not matched to a gene. Germline CDR1 reads MDHEN; CDR2 reads SYDVKM. This CDR3 region has 14 residues. For the CDR3, the DNA is TGTGCCAGCAGCACAACTAGCGGCCAAGAGACCCAGTACTTC. It is translated as CASSTTSGQETQYF.

The rearrangement uses TRBV5-1 and TRBJ2-7, with D uncertain. Looked up from germline, CDR1 is SGHRS and CDR2 is YFSETQ. Trimming removed 4 bases from V and 0 bases from J, with 11 bases in between. This CDR3 comprises 14 residues. Here the CDR3 DNA reads TGCGCCAGCAGCCCGAGTATCGGCTCCTACGAGCAGTACTTC. Its translation is CASSPSIGSYEQYF.

This clone was detected only a few times. CDR3 region: CASSYSSEQFF. In DNA form, the CDR3 reads TGTGCCAGCAGTTATTCCTCTGAGCAGTTCTTC. The rearrangement joins TRBV6-1 to TRBJ2-1; D uncertain. The V gene lost 5 bases and the J gene lost 9 bases, with 8 bases spanning the gap. The germline V gene encodes CDR1 MNHNS and CDR2 SASEGT. This CDR3 region has 11 residues.

About this clone itself: Other DNA sequences in this specimen translate into the identical CDR3. The rearrangement links TRBV6-6 to TRBJ2-1; D is undetermined. Germline V gives CDR1 MNHNY, CDR2 SVGAGI (reference sequence). The CDR3 is made up of 12 amino acids. V was cut by 2 bases and J by 4 bases, with 3 bases left in between. The CDR3 coding sequence is TGTGCCAGCAGTTACAGATACAATGAGCAGTTCTTC. Translation: CASSYRYNEQFF.